The rows below give T cell receptor beta chains drawn from one sample of a study of monozygotic twins with inflammatory bowel disease. Reprocessing the 5' RACE reads, TCRdb reports a single entry for every CDR3 protein and omits DNA. This sample's clone table lists over 150,000 distinct CDR3 sequences. The sequenced sample consisted of blood. The receptors were gathered from a human donor with ulcerative colitis or Crohn's disease, or a healthy co-twin of an affected twin (not recorded which). Each CDR3 is given with its conserved first and last residue. Some rows mark clone size as missing; the rest say once, few, many or name a class of expanded clone.

V gene	clone size	J gene	CDR3 protein
TRBV4-2	NA	TRBJ2-1	CASSVYYYNEQFF
TRBV27	NA	TRBJ1-6	CASSSGKGGISPLHF
TRBV6-1	NA	TRBJ2-1	CASSEVGGLANEQFF
TRBV6-1	NA	TRBJ1-6	CASRPTGTGSSPLHF
TRBV20-1	NA	TRBJ2-7	CSAHGQGASYEQYF
TRBV20-1	NA	TRBJ2-1	CSASRARSSYNEQFF
TRBV5-1	NA	TRBJ1-5	CASSLTINQPQHF
TRBV6-5	NA	TRBJ2-2	CASSYEAGRTGELFF
TRBV5-6	NA	TRBJ2-2	CASSLSGIDTGELFF
TRBV5-1	NA	TRBJ2-7	CASTEDHPGYEQYF
TRBV5-1	NA	TRBJ2-7	CASSERAGTGGFEQYF
TRBV5-1	NA	TRBJ2-1	CASSSQGANNEQFF
TRBV27	NA	TRBJ2-5	CASSRIGQGETQYF
TRBV7-2	NA	TRBJ2-3	CASSLGQGPLGDTQYF
TRBV10-3	NA	TRBJ2-7	CAISVGGSHEQYF
TRBV20-1	NA	TRBJ1-6	CSAPVTGFGSPLHF
TRBV6-5	NA	TRBJ2-2	CASINEGRVFAPRSNTGELFF
TRBV27	NA	TRBJ1-4	CASSLQGVGEKLFF
TRBV5-4	NA	TRBJ2-5	CASSTGTSGRRETQYF
TRBV27	NA	TRBJ2-7	CASSSLGGGVSYEQYF
TRBV6-5	NA	TRBJ2-7	CASSYRQGTYEQYF
TRBV28	NA	TRBJ2-1	CASRVSGSFDNEQFF
TRBV5-4	medium-sized	TRBJ2-2	CASSRLAGGSTGELFF
TRBV6-2/TRBV6-3	NA	TRBJ1-5	CASSRNAGVNQPQHF
TRBV7-2	NA	TRBJ1-4	CASSLRHVGTNEKLFF
TRBV20-1	NA	TRBJ2-7	CSASGQNYEQYF
TRBV5-1	NA	TRBJ2-7	CASSGQPTSHYEQYF
TRBV5-1	NA	TRBJ2-7	CASSLEGPRQYF
TRBV20-1	NA	TRBJ2-3	CSARTGTSGGTDTQYF
TRBV12-3/TRBV12-4	NA	TRBJ2-7	CASSLLTGHSYEQYF
TRBV6-1	NA	TRBJ2-3	CASSQHQGSGDTQYF
TRBV19	NA	TRBJ2-1	CASSIDLQGWNEQFF
TRBV5-1	NA	TRBJ2-1	CASSSFAGEVYEQFF
TRBV6-5	NA	TRBJ2-2	CASSYSIVKTGEQFF
TRBV5-4	NA	TRBJ2-5	CASSLGLAVFQETQYF